This TCR beta chain was identified during a study of blood T cell repertoires in COVID-19. For the study at large: The study drew acute and convalescent COVID-19 samples from the United States, Italy and Spain. Sources were T cells, B-cell-depleted T cells, or PBMCs; the material itself was cDNA or gDNA.

The length of the CDR3 is 14 residues. Germline trimming cut 0 bases from V and 15 bases from J; bases unmatched to any gene: 10. Germline-derived CDR1 and CDR2 are SGHNT and YYREEE (reference sequence). Source study methods: Reference gene primer amplification gave nucleated cell count estimates. Profiled with immunoSEQ multiplex PCR; TCRdb holds only in-frame clones, not every one. V, J and clone size were drawn from that table, and D and trimming were deduced from the DNA. The sample has tens of thousands of clones, approximately 88% seen once. The TCR was taken from a woman at least 80 years old with acute or convalescent COVID-19. Input material: peripheral blood. The chain links TRBV5-4 to TRBJ2-4, with 9 bases that match TRBD2. The DNA of the CDR3 is TGTGCCAGCAGCTTGGCGGGTAGCGGGGGTGCCGGGTACTTC. As protein: CASSLAGSGGAGYF. Supplemented by reference TRBV5-4 and TRBJ2-4, the full variable domain reads ETGVTQSPTHLIKTRGQQVTLRCSSQSGHNTVSWYQQALGQGPQFIFQYYREEENGRGNFPPRFSGLQFPNYSSELNVNALELDDSALYLCASSLAGSGGAGYFGAGTRLSVL.